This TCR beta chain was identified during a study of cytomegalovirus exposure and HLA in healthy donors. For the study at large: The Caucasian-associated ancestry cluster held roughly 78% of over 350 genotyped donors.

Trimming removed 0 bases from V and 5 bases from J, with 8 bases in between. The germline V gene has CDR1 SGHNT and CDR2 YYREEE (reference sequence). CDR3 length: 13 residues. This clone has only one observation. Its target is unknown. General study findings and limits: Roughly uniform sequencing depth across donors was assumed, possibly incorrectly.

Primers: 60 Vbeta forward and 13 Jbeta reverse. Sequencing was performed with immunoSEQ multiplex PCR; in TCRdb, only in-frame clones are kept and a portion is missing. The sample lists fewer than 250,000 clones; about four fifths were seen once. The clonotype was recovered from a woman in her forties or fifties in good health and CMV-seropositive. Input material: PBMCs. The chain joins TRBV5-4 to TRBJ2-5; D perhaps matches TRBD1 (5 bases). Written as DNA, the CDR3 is TGTGCCAGCAGCTTGGAAGGGGTGGAGACCCAGTACTTC. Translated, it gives CASSLEGVETQYF.